This T cell receptor (beta chain) was observed in a study of shared clonotypes between healthy human individuals. Only in-frame clones appear in the TCRdb table, and some are missing; sequencing was by immunoSEQ multiplex PCR. The top ten hold 0.45% of the sample, which has some 1,600,000 clones, nearly 99% seen once. In germline, CDR1 is SNHLY, CDR2 FYNNEI. V shed 8 bases and J 0 bases; nucleotides not matched to a gene: 1. The CDR3 sequence is 15 residues long. V gene TRBV2 combines with J gene TRBJ2-6, with 10 nucleotides matching TRBD1. The source material was naive CD4+ T cells sorted from blood. The subset here: CD45RA+ positively selected. This TCR derives from a man between 25 and 39 years old in good health. DNA of the CDR3: TGTGCCAGCGGGACAGGGGCCTCTGGGGCCAACGTCCTGACTTTC. Encoded protein: CASGTGASGANVLTF.